One T cell receptor beta chain is described in this entry. This entry comes from a study of T cells in tuberculosis. No alpha-beta pairing information exists for these sequences. Clones were sequenced by immunoSEQ multiplex PCR, and TCRdb holds only the in-frame ones, with some missing. The sample includes approximately 57,000 clones, 88% of them seen just once. Sorting used thawed, overnight-rested PBMC stained with anti-CD3, a viability dye and GMM-loaded CD1B tetramer. CD1B tetramers were loaded with Rhodococcus equi-derived C32 glucose monomycolate. PBMC for tetramer sorting were first depleted of CD14-expressing monocytes. V lost 2 bases to trimming and J lost 2 bases; unmatched junction nucleotides: 2. CDR1 and CDR2 (germline): SGHRS, YFSETQ. The CDR3 runs to 15 residues.

This clonotype was obtained from an adult woman with latent tuberculosis. The chain links TRBV5-1 to TRBJ2-2; 8 nucleotides match TRBD2. The specimen was CD1b-GMM tetramer-negative cells sorted from PBMCs. The CDR3 is CASSLLAGNTGELFF. The CDR3 DNA follows: TGCGCCAGCAGCTTATTAGCGGGAAACACCGGGGAGCTGTTTTTT.